The present T cell receptor beta chain was sequenced within a study of CD8 T cell repertoires and HIV-1 epitope variants. Looking at the study overall: Each of Twenty-five Gag and Nef epitope peptides stimulated a separate culture. The baseline condition was 1M T cells left uncultured. Tested: three Gag epitope families, Nef HW9 and YT9. Controls were a CMV, EBV and flu pool, Ebola AY9, and no peptide.

TCRdb's copy holds only in-frame clones and misses some; the assay was immunoSEQ multiplex PCR. The sample holds tens of thousands of clones; just under 75% are singletons and the top ten take 20% to 30%. V gave up 0 bases and J gave up 4 bases, with 9 bases separating them. Per germline, CDR1 MNHEY and CDR2 SVGAGI. The CDR3 totals 14 residues. This chain links TRBV6-5 with TRBJ1-2; D gene uncertain. The specimen sequenced was uncultured baseline CD8+ T cells from peripheral blood mononuclear cells (PBMCs). The TCR comes from a male donor with HIV. CDR3 in amino acids: CASSYSPRPYGYTF. The CDR3 DNA reads TGTGCCAGCAGTTACTCCCCAAGACCCTATGGCTACACCTTC.